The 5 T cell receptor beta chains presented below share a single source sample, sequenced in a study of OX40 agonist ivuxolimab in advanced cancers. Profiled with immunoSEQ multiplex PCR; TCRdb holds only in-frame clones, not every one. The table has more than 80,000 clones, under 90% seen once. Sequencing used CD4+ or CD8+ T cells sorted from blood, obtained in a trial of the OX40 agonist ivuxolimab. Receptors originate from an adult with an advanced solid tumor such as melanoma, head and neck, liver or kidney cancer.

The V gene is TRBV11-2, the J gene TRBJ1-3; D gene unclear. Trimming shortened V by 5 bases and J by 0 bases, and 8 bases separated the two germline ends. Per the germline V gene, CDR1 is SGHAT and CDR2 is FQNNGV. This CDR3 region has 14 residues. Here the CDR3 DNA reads TGTGCCAGCAGCCGTTCTTACTCTGGAAACACCATATATTTT. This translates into CASSRSYSGNTIYF. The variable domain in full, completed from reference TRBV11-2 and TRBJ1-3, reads EAGVAQSPRYKIIEKRQSVAFWCNPISGHATLYWYQQILGQGPKLLIQFQNNGVVDDSQLPKDRFSAERLKGVDSTLKIQPAKLEDSAVYLCASSRSYSGNTIYFGEGSWLTVV.

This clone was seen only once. The CDR3 nucleotides are TGTGCCAGTAGTATAATTAGCCTGAATGAGCAGTTCTTC. Its protein is CASSIISLNEQFF. This chain links TRBV19 with TRBJ2-1; D call uncertain. Germline CDR1 reads LNHDA; CDR2 reads SQIVND (reference sequence). The CDR3 sequence is 13 residues long. The V and J ends lost 2 bases and 7 bases respectively, with 9 bases between them.

CDR3 loop: CASSYSGQGGNTIYF. DNA for the CDR3: TGTGCCAGCAGTTACTCCGGACAGGGTGGAAACACCATATATTTT. The J gene is TRBJ1-3, the V gene TRBV6-5; 8 nucleotides match TRBD1. Germline V gene data show CDR1 as MNHEY and CDR2 as SVGAGI. The V segment lost 0 bases and the J segment 3 bases; nucleotides outside the gene matches: 1. The CDR3 sequence is 15 residues long.

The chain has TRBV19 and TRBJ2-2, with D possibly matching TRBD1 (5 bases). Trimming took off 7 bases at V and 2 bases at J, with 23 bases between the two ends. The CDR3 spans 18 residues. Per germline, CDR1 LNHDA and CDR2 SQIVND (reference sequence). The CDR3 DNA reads TGTGCCAGTACCATGAACTCCGACAGTCCTAACAACACCGGGGAGCTGTTTTTT. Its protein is CASTMNSDSPNNTGELFF.

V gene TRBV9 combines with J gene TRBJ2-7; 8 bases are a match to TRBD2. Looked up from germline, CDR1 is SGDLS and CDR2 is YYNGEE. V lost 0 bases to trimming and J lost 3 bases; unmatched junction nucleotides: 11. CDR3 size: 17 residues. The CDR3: CASSVGAERERYYEQYF. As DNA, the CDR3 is TGTGCCAGCAGCGTAGGGGCGGAGCGGGAGAGGTACTACGAGCAGTACTTC. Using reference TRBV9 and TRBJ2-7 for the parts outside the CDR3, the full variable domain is DSGVTQTPKHLITATGQRVTLRCSPRSGDLSVYWYQQSLDQGLQFLIQYYNGEERAKGNILERFSAQQFPDLHSELNLSSLELGDSALYFCASSVGAERERYYEQYFGPGTRLTVT.